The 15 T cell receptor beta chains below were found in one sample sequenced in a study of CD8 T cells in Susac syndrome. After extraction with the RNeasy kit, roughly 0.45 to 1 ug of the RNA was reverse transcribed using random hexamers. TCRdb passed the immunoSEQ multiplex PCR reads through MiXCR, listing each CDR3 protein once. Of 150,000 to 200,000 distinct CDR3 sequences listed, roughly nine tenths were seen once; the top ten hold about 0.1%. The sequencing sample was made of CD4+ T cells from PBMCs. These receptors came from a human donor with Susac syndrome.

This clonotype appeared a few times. CDR3 DNA: TGTGCCAGCTCTCAGGGCGCGGACACTGAAGCTTTCTTT. Its translation: CASSQGADTEAFF. The V gene is TRBV18, the J gene TRBJ1-1, with D tentatively TRBD1 (5 bases). From germline, CDR1 is KGHSH and CDR2 LQKENI. CDR3 size: 13 residues. V was pared by 6 bases and J by 3 bases, with 11 bases between.

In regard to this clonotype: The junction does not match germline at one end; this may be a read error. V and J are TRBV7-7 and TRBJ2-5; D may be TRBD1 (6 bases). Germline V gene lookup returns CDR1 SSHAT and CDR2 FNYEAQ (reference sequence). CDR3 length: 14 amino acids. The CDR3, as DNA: TGTGCTAGCAGTCTTGGACAGTACCAAGAGACCCAGTACTTC. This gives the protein CASSLGQYQETQYF.

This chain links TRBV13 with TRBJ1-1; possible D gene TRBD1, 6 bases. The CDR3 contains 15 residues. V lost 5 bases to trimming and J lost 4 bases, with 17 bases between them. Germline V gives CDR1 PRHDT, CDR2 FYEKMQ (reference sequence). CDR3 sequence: CASSIVFRGSTEAFF. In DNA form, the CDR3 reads TGTGCCAGCAGCATAGTATTCAGGGGTAGCACTGAAGCTTTCTTT.

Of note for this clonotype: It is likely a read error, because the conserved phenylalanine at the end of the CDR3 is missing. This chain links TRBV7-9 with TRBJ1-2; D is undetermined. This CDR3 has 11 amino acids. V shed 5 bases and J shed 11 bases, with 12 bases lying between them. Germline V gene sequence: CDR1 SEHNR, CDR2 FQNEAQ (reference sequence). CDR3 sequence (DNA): TGTGCCAGCAGCCGAAACAGCGATTACACCCTC. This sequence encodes CASSRNSDYTL.

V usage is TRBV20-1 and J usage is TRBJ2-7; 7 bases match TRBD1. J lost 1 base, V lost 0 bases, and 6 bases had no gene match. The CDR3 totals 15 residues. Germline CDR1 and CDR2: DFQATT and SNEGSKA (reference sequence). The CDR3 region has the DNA TGCAGTGCTAGAGATTCCCAGACAGGGTCCTACGAGCAGTACTTC. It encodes CSARDSQTGSYEQYF.

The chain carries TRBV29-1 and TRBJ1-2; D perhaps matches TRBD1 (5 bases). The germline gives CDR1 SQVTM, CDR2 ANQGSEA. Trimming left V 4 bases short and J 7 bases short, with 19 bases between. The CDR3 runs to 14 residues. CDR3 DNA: TGCAGCGTTGGTGCGGTGGGACTCAGCTCTGGCTACACCTTC. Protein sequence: CSVGAVGLSSGYTF. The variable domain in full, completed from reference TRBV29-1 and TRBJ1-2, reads SAVISQKPSRDICQRGTSLTIQCQVDSQVTMMFWYRQQPGQSLTLIATANQGSEATYESGFVIDKFPISRPNLTFSTLTVSNMSPEDSSIYLCSVGAVGLSSGYTFGSGTRLTVV.

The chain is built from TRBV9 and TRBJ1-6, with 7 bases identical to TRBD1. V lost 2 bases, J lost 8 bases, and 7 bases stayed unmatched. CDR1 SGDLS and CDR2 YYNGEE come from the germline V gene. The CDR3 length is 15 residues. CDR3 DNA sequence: TGTGCCAGCAGCGTTGGACAGGTCGCGGATTCACCCCTCCACTTT. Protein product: CASSVGQVADSPLHF. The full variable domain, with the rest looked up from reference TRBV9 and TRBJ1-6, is DSGVTQTPKHLITATGQRVTLRCSPRSGDLSVYWYQQSLDQGLQFLIQYYNGEERAKGNILERFSAQQFPDLHSELNLSSLELGDSALYFCASSVGQVADSPLHFGNGTRLTVT.

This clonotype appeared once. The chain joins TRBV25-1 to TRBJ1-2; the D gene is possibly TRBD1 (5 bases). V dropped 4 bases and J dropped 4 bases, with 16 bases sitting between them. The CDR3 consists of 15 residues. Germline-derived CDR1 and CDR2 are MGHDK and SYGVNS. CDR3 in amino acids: CASSGKTGGGYGYTF. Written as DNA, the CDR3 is TGTGCCAGCAGTGGGAAGACCGGGGGTGGCTATGGCTACACCTTC.

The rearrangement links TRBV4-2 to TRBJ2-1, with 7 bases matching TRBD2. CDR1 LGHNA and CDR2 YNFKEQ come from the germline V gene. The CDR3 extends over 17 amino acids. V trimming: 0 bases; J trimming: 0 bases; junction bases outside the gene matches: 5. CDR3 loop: CASSQDRRGSSYNEQFF. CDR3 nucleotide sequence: TGTGCCAGCAGCCAAGATCGGCGGGGGAGCTCCTACAATGAGCAGTTCTTC.

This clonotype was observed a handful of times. As DNA, the CDR3 is TGTGCCAGCAGCTTAGTAGGGAGTAACTATGGCTACACCTTC. This gives the protein CASSLVGSNYGYTF. This chain uses TRBV7-2 with TRBJ1-2; D is unresolved. Per germline, CDR1 SGHTA and CDR2 FQGNSA. The CDR3 loop spans 14 amino acids. V shed 1 base and J shed 1 base, with 7 bases lying between them.

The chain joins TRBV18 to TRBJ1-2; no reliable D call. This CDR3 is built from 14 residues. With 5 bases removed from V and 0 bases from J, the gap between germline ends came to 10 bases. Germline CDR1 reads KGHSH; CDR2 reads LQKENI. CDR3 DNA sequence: TGTGCCAGCTCATTACCGGGTTCTAACTATGGCTACACCTTC. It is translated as CASSLPGSNYGYTF.

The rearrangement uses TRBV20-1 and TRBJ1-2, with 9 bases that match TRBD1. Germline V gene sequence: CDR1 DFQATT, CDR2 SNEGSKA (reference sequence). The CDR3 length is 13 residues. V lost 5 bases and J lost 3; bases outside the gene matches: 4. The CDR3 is CSARTGGDYGYTF. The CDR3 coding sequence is TGCAGTGCTCGAACAGGGGGCGACTATGGCTACACCTTC.

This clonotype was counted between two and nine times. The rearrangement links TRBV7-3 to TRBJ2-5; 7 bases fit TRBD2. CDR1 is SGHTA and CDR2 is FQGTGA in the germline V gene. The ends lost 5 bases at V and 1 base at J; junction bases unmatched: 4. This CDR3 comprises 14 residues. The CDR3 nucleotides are TGTGCCAGCAGCCGTAGGGAGGGCCAAGAGACCCAGTACTTC. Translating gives CASSRREGQETQYF.

CDR3 sequence: CASTRQGREETQYF. As DNA, the CDR3 is TGCGCCAGCACTCGGCAGGGGAGAGAAGAGACCCAGTACTTC. V usage is TRBV5-1 and J usage is TRBJ2-5, with D perhaps TRBD1 (6 bases). V was clipped by 6 bases and J by 3 bases, with 15 bases between them. Germline-derived CDR1 and CDR2 are SGHRS and YFSETQ. CDR3 length equals 14 residues.

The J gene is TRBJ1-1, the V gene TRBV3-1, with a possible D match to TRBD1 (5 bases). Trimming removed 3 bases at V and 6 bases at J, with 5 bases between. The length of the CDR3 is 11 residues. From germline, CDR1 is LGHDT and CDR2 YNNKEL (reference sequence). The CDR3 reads CASSQGAEAFF. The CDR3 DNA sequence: TGTGCCAGCAGCCAGGGGGCTGAAGCTTTCTTT.